This entry features one TCR beta chain sequence. Antigen: not known. These data are taken from a study of regulatory T cells in long-lasting Graves disease. Study results and caveats: Favored gene segments in persistent disease were TRBV28, TRBJ1-2 and TRBJ2-5. Newly diagnosed patients had higher TCR diversity than persistent Graves' patients did.

Germline-derived CDR1 and CDR2 are LNHDA and SQIVND (reference sequence). CDR3 length: 12 residues. Trimming removed 6 bases from V and 5 bases from J, with 7 bases in between. Arm-PCR of CDR3 regions and iRepertoire HTBI primers were used to build TCR beta libraries. In TCRdb, the multiplex PCR reads were re-called with MiXCR into one record per CDR3 protein. In the table there are a few hundred thousand distinct CDR3 sequences, under 25% of which are singletons. Time point defined: persistent/refractory GD, antithyroid drugs over 5 years with positive TRAb. The TCR library was prepared using RNA isolated from PBMCs. It was American Thyroid Association guidelines that determined Graves' disease diagnosis. Peripheral blood, roughly 8.8 milliliters of it, was drawn into EDTA tubes.

The rearrangement joins TRBV19 to TRBJ2-2, with no clear D. The input for sequencing was peripheral blood mononuclear cells (PBMCs), taken when the disease was refractory, from a patient treated with antithyroid drugs. The origin of this receptor is a female donor with Graves disease. CDR3 region: CASRAETGELFF. CDR3 sequence (DNA): TGTGCCAGTAGGGCTGAAACCGGGGAGCTGTTTTTT.